Each of the 20 T cell receptor beta chains below was sequenced from the same sample in a study of blood T cell repertoires in COVID-19. Measured with immunoSEQ multiplex PCR; TCRdb has only the in-frame clones, and not every one. The repertoire includes around 30,000 clones, 90% to 95% of them detected once, and around 3.6% sits in the top ten. The specimen sequenced was peripheral blood. The receptors come from a man aged 55-75 years with acute or convalescent COVID-19.

The chain recombines TRBV19 with TRBJ1-1; perhaps TRBD1 as D (5 bases). This CDR3 contains 12 residues. CDR1 and CDR2 (germline): LNHDA, SQIVND (reference sequence). V was trimmed by 5 bases and J by 7 bases, leaving 11 bases between them. DNA of the CDR3: TGTGCCAGTAGTTCCCGTCAGGGTGAAGCTTTCTTT. Its translation: CASSSRQGEAFF.

This clone has just one count. This chain links TRBV19 with TRBJ2-1; D possibly corresponds to TRBD2 (6 bases). Trimming shortened V by 8 bases and J by 0 bases, and 11 bases separated the two germline ends. The CDR3 is made up of 14 amino acids. CDR1 and CDR2 (germline): LNHDA, SQIVND (reference sequence). The CDR3 coding sequence is TGTGCCAGTGCCCGTAGCGGCTCCTACAATGAGCAGTTCTTC. Translation gives CASARSGSYNEQFF.

The rearrangement joins TRBV9 to TRBJ1-6; no reliable D call. This CDR3 has 14 residues. Trimming left V 0 bases short and J 10 bases short, with 11 bases between. Germline V gene lookup returns CDR1 SGDLS and CDR2 YYNGEE. The CDR3 is CASSVAGGWSPLHF. DNA for the CDR3: TGTGCCAGCAGCGTAGCTGGAGGGTGGTCACCCCTCCACTTT.

This chain joins TRBV19 and TRBJ1-5; a possible D gene is TRBD1 (6 bases). The length of the CDR3 is 16 residues. Germline CDR1 is LNHDA and CDR2 is SQIVND (reference sequence). Trimming stripped 5 bases from V and 11 bases from J, with 25 bases between. CDR3 protein: CASSLSRDMVGLAQHF. In DNA form, the CDR3 reads TGTGCCAGTAGTTTGTCCCGGGACATGGTTGGTTTAGCCCAGCATTTT.

The genes are TRBV20-1 and TRBJ1-2, with 7 bases that match TRBD1. The V and J ends lost 5 bases and 7 bases, in that order; junction bases with no gene match: 4. Germline lookup yields CDR1 DFQATT and CDR2 SNEGSKA (reference sequence). The CDR3 consists of 11 residues. In DNA form, the CDR3 reads TGCAGTGCTCACAGGGGATCTGGCTACACCTTC. Translated, it gives CSAHRGSGYTF.

This clone was found once. This chain connects TRBV6-5 to TRBJ1-2; possibly TRBD1 for D (5 bases). The CDR3 totals 14 residues. Trimming removed 0 bases at V and 5 bases at J, with 10 bases between. Germline V CDR1 and CDR2: MNHEY, SVGAGI. The CDR3 nucleotides are TGTGCCAGCAGTTACTCCCAGAAGGGGTATGGCTACACCTTC. Translated: CASSYSQKGYGYTF.

V gene TRBV4-3 combines with J gene TRBJ2-7; 7 bases are shared with TRBD1. The CDR3 sequence is 15 residues long. With 1 base clipped from V and 2 bases from J, the junction kept 5 bases outside the gene matches. Germline-derived CDR1 and CDR2 are LGHNA and YSLEER. The CDR3 region has the DNA TGCGCCAGCAGCCAAGCCACAGGGGCCCCCTACGAGCAGTACTTC. It translates to CASSQATGAPYEQYF.

This chain links TRBV6-5 with TRBJ2-7, with D maybe TRBD1 (5 bases). The V and J ends lost 7 bases and 4 bases respectively, with 14 bases between them. Germline assignment: CDR1 MNHEY and CDR2 SVGAGI. The CDR3 contains 13 residues. The CDR3 loop is CASKTDLRYEQYF. The CDR3 region has the DNA TGTGCCAGCAAGACAGACCTTAGGTACGAGCAGTACTTC.

The J gene is TRBJ2-1, the V gene TRBV7-9; 7 bases line up with TRBD2. The CDR3 sequence is 15 residues long. V shed 2 bases and J 9 bases; nucleotides not matched to a gene: 10. The germline V gene encodes CDR1 SEHNR and CDR2 FQNEAQ (reference sequence). DNA of the CDR3: TGTGCCAGCAGCTTATCTGGGGGAGGGCCGGTTGAGCAGTTCTTC. The encoded protein is CASSLSGGGPVEQFF.

This chain joins TRBV27 and TRBJ1-2; D gene ambiguous. CDR3 length: 13 residues. The germline gives CDR1 MNHEY, CDR2 SMNVEV (reference sequence). V shed 4 bases and J shed 0 bases, with 6 bases lying between them. In nucleotides, the CDR3 is TGTGCCAGCAGTTACGGTACTAACTATGGCTACACCTTC. This gives the protein CASSYGTNYGYTF.

The chain combines TRBV19 with TRBJ2-7, with TRBD2 matching over 7 bases. This CDR3 has 18 amino acids. Germline CDR1 reads LNHDA; CDR2 reads SQIVND (reference sequence). The V and J ends lost 0 bases and 2 bases, in that order; junction bases with no gene match: 13. CDR3 nucleotides: TGTGCCAGTAGTATAGATCGCTTATCCGGTCTAGCGGCCTACGAGCAGTACGTC. This encodes CASSIDRLSGLAAYEQYV.

The V and J genes are TRBV7-9 and TRBJ1-5; TRBD1 agrees at 12 bases. The germline V gene has CDR1 SEHNR and CDR2 FQNEAQ (reference sequence). The junction had 1 base not matched to a gene; V was cut back by 4 bases and J by 3 bases. This CDR3 contains 15 residues. CDR3 amino acids: CASSWDRGPNQPQHF. Here the CDR3 DNA reads TGTGCCAGCAGCTGGGACAGGGGGCCCAATCAGCCCCAGCATTTT. Full variable domain (missing parts from reference TRBV7-9 and TRBJ1-5): DTGVSQNPRHKITKRGQNVTFRCDPISEHNRLYWYRQTLGQGPEFLTYFQNEAQLEKSRLLSDRFSAERPKGSFSTLEIQRTEQGDSAMYLCASSWDRGPNQPQHFGDGTRLSIL.

The chain links TRBV9 to TRBJ2-2; 7 positions agree with TRBD1. V was clipped by 0 bases and J by 10 bases; unmatched bases: 6. Germline V gene data show CDR1 as SGDLS and CDR2 as YYNGEE. This CDR3 comprises 14 residues. CDR3 loop: CASSVGDSSEELFF. CDR3 bases: TGTGCCAGCAGCGTAGGGGACAGCTCCGAGGAGCTGTTTTTT.

This chain links TRBV4-3 with TRBJ2-5; 8 bases agree with TRBD2. CDR3 size: 17 residues. The J segment lost 3 bases and the V segment lost 0 bases, leaving 9 bases of the junction unmatched. Germline V CDR1 and CDR2: LGHNA, YSLEER. For the CDR3, the DNA is TGCGCCAGCAGCCAAGATTTGGGTAGCGGGATAGAAGAGACCCAGTACTTC. Its protein product is CASSQDLGSGIEETQYF.

The chain joins TRBV29-1 to TRBJ1-1, with D possibly being TRBD1 (5 bases). Germline loops: CDR1 SQVTM, CDR2 ANQGSEA. Trimming cost V 4 bases and J 5 bases, with 8 bases left between them. This CDR3 spans 11 amino acids. In nucleotides, the CDR3 is TGCAGCGTTGTTGGGGCAACTGAAGCTTTCTTT. Amino acids: CSVVGATEAFF.

V gene TRBV30 combines with J gene TRBJ1-3, with TRBD1 matching over 8 bases. Germline V gene data show CDR1 as GTSNPN and CDR2 as SVGIG (reference sequence). V trimming: 5 bases; J trimming: 0 bases; junction bases outside the gene matches: 3. The CDR3 sequence is 14 residues long. In DNA form, the CDR3 reads TGTGCCTGGGGGACAGGTTCCTCTGGAAACACCATATATTTT. Translated, it gives CAWGTGSSGNTIYF.

The chain links TRBV5-1 to TRBJ1-2; no clear D. CDR3 length: 14 amino acids. Trimming stripped 2 bases from V and 2 bases from J, with 10 bases between. The germline CDR1 and CDR2 sequences are SGHRS and YFSETQ. DNA of the CDR3: TGCGCCAGCAGCTTATTAGACAAGAACTATGGCTACACCTTC. This sequence encodes CASSLLDKNYGYTF.

This chain uses TRBV18 with TRBJ1-4; unclear D gene. With 4 bases removed from V and 5 bases from J, the gap between germline ends came to 8 bases. Looked up from germline, CDR1 is KGHSH and CDR2 is LQKENI. This CDR3 spans 13 amino acids. DNA for the CDR3: TGTGCCAGCTCACTCGGGATGAATGAAAAACTGTTTTTT. It translates to CASSLGMNEKLFF.

The chain is built from TRBV5-1 and TRBJ2-5, with D perhaps TRBD1 (5 bases). The CDR3 runs to 17 residues. Trimming took off 0 bases at V and 5 bases at J, with 20 bases between the two ends. Germline CDR1 and CDR2: SGHRS and YFSETQ. CDR3 coding DNA: TGCGCCAGCAGCTTGGCGAGAGTTGGGGCCAGGGCTGAGACCCAGTACTTC. Residues: CASSLARVGARAETQYF.

V is TRBV7-8 and J is TRBJ1-4; perhaps TRBD1 as D (6 bases). V was shortened by 5 bases and J by 2 bases, with 18 bases between the two germline ends. The V gene's germline CDR1 is SGHVS and CDR2 FQNEAQ. The CDR3 spans 17 residues. The CDR3 sequence: CASSPVRGVSTNEKLFF. The CDR3 nucleotides are TGTGCCAGCAGCCCTGTCAGGGGCGTATCTACTAATGAAAAACTGTTTTTT.